Listed below are T cell receptor beta chains from one sample, sequenced in a study of radiotherapy plus CTLA-4 blockade in lung cancer. The assay was immunoSEQ multiplex PCR, and TCRdb's table has in-frame clones only and misses some. The sample has 30,000 to 35,000 clones, approximately 70% seen once; the top ten hold around 4%. Sequenced here: peripheral blood, sampled from a patient treated with radiotherapy plus ipilimumab. The receptors come from a human donor with non-small cell lung cancer who had stable disease on radiotherapy plus ipilimumab. Each CDR3 is given with its conserved first and last residue. Rows may omit the clone size; those that give it use once, few, many or a size class.

V | size | CDR3
TRBV30 | - | CAWYRDRGYRNTIYF
TRBV5-1 | - | CASSADSYEQYF
TRBV11-3 | few | CASSLVGGQGLYNEQFF
TRBV7-2 | - | CASSPGVGRSNQPQHF
TRBV5-1 | - | CASSQKFEKLFF
TRBV18 | - | CASSPRFREGYTF
TRBV4-3 | - | CASSQDLSSPTGAYEQYF
TRBV5-1 | - | CASSPLGEGEQYF
TRBV12-1 | - | CASSFVGGLDYGYTF
TRBV28 | - | CASSAGRFTDTQYF
TRBV7-9 | - | CASTSPGQTYEQYF
TRBV23-1 | - | CASSQSAMTSLKTWYEQYF
TRBV5-1 | - | CASSPDISEQFF
TRBV19 | - | CASRVLNQPQHF
TRBV7-9 | - | CASSLSGGSSGANVLTF
TRBV11-3 | - | CASSHGTEQETQYF
TRBV28 | - | CASNGRLYEQYF
TRBV29-1 | - | CSGEDSEETQYF
TRBV6-4 | - | CASSRLAGVHEQFF
TRBV11-2 | - | CASSPISYSGRNPYEQYF
TRBV18 | - | CASSPGQDNSPLHF
TRBV7-3 | few | CASSLSSSGSASTDTQYF
TRBV5-1 | - | CASSSSTGAGNTIYF
TRBV5-1 | few | CASRGAGGPLSYNEQFF
TRBV6-6 | - | CASSSPGGGRHEQYF
TRBV7-9 | few | CASSPSGGHYGYTF
TRBV6-5 | few | CASSPTGVGTDTQYF
TRBV15 | - | CATSRGGRAGAANEQFF
TRBV12-5 | - | CASGLWGEATEAFF
TRBV19 | - | CASSITGQHEQYF
TRBV11-3 | - | CASSLEDRLRRNYGYTF
TRBV7-9 | - | CASSPPWRGGQETQYF
TRBV7-8 | - | CASSSRQGKGNQPQHF
TRBV30 | - | CAWKGPGDTEAFF
TRBV2 | - | CASSEKLTGGFEKLFF
TRBV7-6 | - | CASSFLAGASQETQYF
TRBV5-8 | - | CASSLDQTGLYGYTF
TRBV4-1 | - | CASSQDPTGGRTQYF
TRBV19 | - | CASSISGRPGGELFF
TRBV28 | once | CASSPVRGGTGSYTGELFF
TRBV27 | - | CASSVQGVATDTQYF
TRBV28 | few | CASSLRVGQGAAIGELFF
TRBV20-1 | few | CSATHQETQYF
TRBV15 | - | CATSHRGSETQYF
TRBV4-3 | medium-sized | CASSRLSPSGRAFNEQFF
TRBV7-9 | - | CASSSSGNTEAFF
TRBV30 | - | CAWEAGGYGYTF
TRBV4-1 | few | CASSQIQGRGATNEKLFF
TRBV7-6 | - | CASSLVAGAAYNEQFF
TRBV9 | - | CASSVTLAGDEQFF
TRBV6-6 | - | CASRGLAGDHEQYF